This T cell receptor beta chain was obtained from a study of blood T cell repertoires in COVID-19. Study-wide context: Some COVID-19 samples were acute and others convalescent; all came from the United States, Italy and Spain.

Per the germline V gene, CDR1 is GTSNPN and CDR2 is SVGIG (reference sequence). The J segment lost 6 bases and the V segment lost 0 bases, leaving 4 bases of the junction unmatched. The CDR3 runs to 15 residues. Generated by immunoSEQ multiplex PCR, the TCRdb table keeps only in-frame clones and is missing some. The table shows around 200,000 clones, with 85% to 90% occurring only once. Specimen: peripheral blood. The rearrangement joins TRBV30 to TRBJ2-1; 11 positions agree with TRBD2. The TCR was taken from a man between 65 and 85 years old with active or convalescent COVID-19. CDR3 DNA sequence: TGTGCCTGGAGTGTAGAACTAGCGGGAGCCAATGAGCAGTTCTTC. Translating gives CAWSVELAGANEQFF.